The entry below describes one T cell receptor (beta chain). No antigen is known for it. The data belong to a study of cytomegalovirus exposure and HLA in healthy donors. Study information: Out of roughly 170 million T cells, an earlier analysis found around 120 million unique TCR beta sequences in total.

The germline V and J ends were trimmed by 3 bases and 0 bases, with 8 bases remaining between them. The CDR3 has 14 amino acids. CDR1 is SGHAT and CDR2 is FQNNGV in the germline V gene. General study points: In an earlier analysis, productive rearrangement rates for most beta V segments clustered near 87% or 30%.

PCR was performed using 60 Vbeta and 13 Jbeta primers. Measured with immunoSEQ multiplex PCR; TCRdb has only the in-frame clones, and not every one. The sample table includes around 130,000 clones. The receptor was derived from a woman aged 40 to 49 in good health and CMV-seronegative. Input material: PBMCs. This chain joins TRBV11-2 and TRBJ1-1; D ambiguous. Written as DNA, the CDR3 is TGTGCCAGCAGCTTCCCGAGCATGAACACTGAAGCTTTCTTT. This gives the protein CASSFPSMNTEAFF.